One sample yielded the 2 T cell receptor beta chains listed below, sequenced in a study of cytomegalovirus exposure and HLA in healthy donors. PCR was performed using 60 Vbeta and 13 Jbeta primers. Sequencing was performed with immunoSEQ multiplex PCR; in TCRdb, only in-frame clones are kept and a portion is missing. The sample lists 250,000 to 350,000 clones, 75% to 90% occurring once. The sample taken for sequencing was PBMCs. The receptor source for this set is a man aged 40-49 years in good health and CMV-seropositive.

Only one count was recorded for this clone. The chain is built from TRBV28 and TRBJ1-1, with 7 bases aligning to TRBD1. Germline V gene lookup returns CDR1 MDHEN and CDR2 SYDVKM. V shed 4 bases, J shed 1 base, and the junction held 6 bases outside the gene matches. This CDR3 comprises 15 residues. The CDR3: CASSYRGSWNTEAFF. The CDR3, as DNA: TGTGCCAGCAGTTACAGGGGAAGTTGGAACACTGAAGCTTTCTTT.

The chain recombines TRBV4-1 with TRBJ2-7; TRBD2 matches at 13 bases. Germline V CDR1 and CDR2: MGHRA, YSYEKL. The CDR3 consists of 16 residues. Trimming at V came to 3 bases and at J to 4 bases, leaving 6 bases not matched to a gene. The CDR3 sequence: CASSQLGLAGVYEQYF. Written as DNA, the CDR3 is TGCGCCAGCAGCCAGCTAGGACTAGCGGGAGTTTACGAGCAGTACTTC.